A selection of T cell receptor beta chains follows, all from one sample in a study of T cell repertoires in cytomegalovirus infection. These receptors' targets are unknown. TCRdb independently ran MiXCR on the reads; one entry per CDR3 protein. The sample lists approximately 500,000 distinct CDR3 sequences, roughly a third seen once, with about 17% in the top ten. Source: cultured PBMCs, taken from culture after CMV antigen stimulation. These receptors came from a human donor in good health (CMV status not recorded). Some clones in this sample may be carry-over from other donors' samples. Each CDR3 is given without its conserved first and last residue. Each record gives: J gene, V gene, CDR3 protein.

TRBJ2-1 | TRBV10-3 | AISGGSYNEQF
TRBJ2-1 | TRBV7-6 | ASSLDAGAVGEQF
TRBJ2-5 | TRBV12-3/TRBV12-4 | ASSLQKGETQY
TRBJ2-1 | TRBV28 | ASSLPSPWEQF
TRBJ2-1 | TRBV12-3/TRBV12-4 | ASSLDGTGNEEQF
TRBJ1-4 | TRBV7-2 | ASRRDSYATNEKLF
TRBJ1-6 | TRBV6-6 | ASTLRTVSSYNSPLH
TRBJ1-5 | TRBV4-1 | ASSQTPGPTSKQPQH
TRBJ2-5 | TRBV7-2 | ASSFMGGETQY
TRBJ1-2 | TRBV6-6 | ASSYSGRGPGYGYT
TRBJ1-2 | TRBV12-5 | ASGSSIGRIDYT
TRBJ1-3 | TRBV7-4 | ASSLTILSGNTIY
TRBJ2-7 | TRBV5-1 | ASTILPQAGGPGYEQY
TRBJ2-2 | TRBV6-2/TRBV6-3 | ASSSSSGSAGELF
TRBJ2-1 | TRBV6-5 | ASSYFGTSGGQF
TRBJ1-6 | TRBV7-9 | ASSPGGGGSPLH
TRBJ1-1 | TRBV27 | ASSPRQGAAWGAF
TRBJ2-7 | TRBV28 | ASSLGSREEQY
TRBJ2-2 | TRBV7-9 | ASSSTGGAGTGELF
TRBJ2-5 | TRBV28 | ASSGQVGRETQY
TRBJ2-3 | TRBV7-2 | ASSLERTGTSGRASTDTQY
TRBJ1-5 | TRBV12-3/TRBV12-4 | ASSSGSNQPQH
TRBJ1-1 | TRBV11-3 | ASSLSATGGEAF
TRBJ2-1 | TRBV7-2 | ASSLVARLAGLKSSYNEQF
TRBJ2-2 | TRBV12-3/TRBV12-4 | ASSTSGTRGELF
TRBJ2-6 | TRBV6-4 | ASSDMAGANVLT
TRBJ1-2 | TRBV24-1 | ATSDSGREGYT
TRBJ2-1 | TRBV12-3/TRBV12-4 | ASMPGVSAEQF
TRBJ2-2 | TRBV7-2 | ASSPRQGSGELF
TRBJ2-3 | TRBV20-1 | SATPGLADSDTQY
TRBJ2-3 | TRBV7-6 | ASSLRSGSGADTQY
TRBJ1-3 | TRBV3-1 | ASSQAGTGNTIY
TRBJ2-1 | TRBV4-3 | ASSQDVGAGYDEQF
TRBJ2-2 | TRBV7-9 | ASIALATNTGELF
TRBJ2-1 | TRBV7-2 | ASSLMGLINNEQF
TRBJ2-3 | TRBV25-1 | ASSGLDTQY